This T cell receptor beta chain derives from a study of blood T cells in healthy people across ages. This clonotype was seen a few times. What it recognizes is unknown. General observations from the study: Among T cells, TCR beta diversity per million cells dropped roughly linearly as age rose.

Total RNA amounts of at least 5 micrograms were extracted per sample. A J-beta primer mix and a sample-barcoded 5' primer were used in a second PCR of about 6 to 12 cycles. TCRdb redid the calling of the 5' RACE reads with MiXCR, one entry per CDR3 protein. The profile shows around 1.7 million distinct CDR3 sequences, under 30% of them singletons. The CDR3 runs to 14 residues. V shed 5 bases and J shed 6 bases, with 17 bases lying between them. CDR1 and CDR2 (germline): MNHEY, SVGAGI. Sample: blood. The chain employs TRBV6-5 and TRBJ2-7; D gene ambiguous. The origin of this receptor is a woman aged 25 to 39 in good health. The CDR3 DNA sequence: TGTGCCAGCAGTCCTTGGAGAGACCCCTCCGAGCAGTACTTC. Its protein is CASSPWRDPSEQYF.